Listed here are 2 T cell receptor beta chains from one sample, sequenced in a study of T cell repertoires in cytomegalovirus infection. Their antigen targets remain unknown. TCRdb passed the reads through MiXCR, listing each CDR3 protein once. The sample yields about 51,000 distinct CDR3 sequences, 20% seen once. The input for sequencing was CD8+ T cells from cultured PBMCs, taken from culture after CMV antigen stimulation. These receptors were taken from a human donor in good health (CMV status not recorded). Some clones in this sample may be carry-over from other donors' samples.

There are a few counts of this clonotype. This CDR3 reads CASRSGGPYETQYF. The CDR3 region has the DNA TGTGCCAGCAGATCGGGGGGCCCGTACGAGACCCAGTACTTC. The V gene is TRBV6-8, the J gene TRBJ2-5, with D perhaps TRBD2 (7 bases). Germline V CDR1 and CDR2: MNHGY, SAAAGT. Trimming took 6 bases from V and 5 from J, leaving 16 bases between them. The CDR3 sequence is 14 residues long.

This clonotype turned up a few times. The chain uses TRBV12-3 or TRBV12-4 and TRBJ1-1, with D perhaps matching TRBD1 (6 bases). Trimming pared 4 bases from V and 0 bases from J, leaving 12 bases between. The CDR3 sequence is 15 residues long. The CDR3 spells CASSSRTDMNTEAFF. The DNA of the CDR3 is TGTGCCAGCAGTTCGCGGACAGACATGAACACTGAAGCTTTCTTT.